Listed below are T cell receptor beta chains from one sample, sequenced in a study of blood T cell repertoires in COVID-19. Assay used: immunoSEQ multiplex PCR; TCRdb lists only in-frame clones, some missing. Seen here are 55,000 to 90,000 clones, around nine tenths observed once, and the top ten hold around 12%. The sequenced material came from peripheral blood. The receptor set was obtained from a woman aged 60 to 75 with acute or convalescent COVID-19. Both conserved end residues are part of each CDR3. The D gene is left open where the match is weak. Only some rows state a clone size, as once, few, many or a class for expanded clones.

clone_size: NA; j_call: TRBJ2-7; v_call: TRBV6-2/TRBV6-3; d_call: TRBD1; cdr3_aa: CASSYSGQGAWEQYF; cdr3_nt: TGTGCCAGCAGTTACTCGGGACAGGGGGCTTGGGAGCAGTACTTC
clone_size: NA; j_call: TRBJ1-6; v_call: TRBV19; d_call: TRBD1; cdr3_aa: CASSAGTGNSPLHF; cdr3_nt: TGTGCCAGTAGTGCCGGGACAGGGAATTCACCCCTCCACTTT
clone_size: NA; j_call: TRBJ2-7; v_call: TRBV5-1; d_call: TRBD2; cdr3_aa: CASSLTSGAYEQYF; cdr3_nt: TGCGCCAGCAGCTTGACCAGCGGGGCCTACGAGCAGTACTTC
clone_size: NA; j_call: TRBJ1-2; v_call: TRBV4-1; d_call: TRBD1; cdr3_aa: CASSQVGQGRPGYTF; cdr3_nt: TGCGCCAGCAGCCAAGTGGGACAGGGGCGGCCTGGCTACACCTTC
clone_size: NA; j_call: TRBJ2-5; v_call: TRBV5-1; d_call: TRBD2; cdr3_aa: CASSLQGTSAQETQYF; cdr3_nt: TGCGCCAGCAGCTTGCAAGGGACTAGCGCTCAAGAGACCCAGTACTTC
clone_size: once; j_call: TRBJ2-1; v_call: TRBV14; d_call: NA; cdr3_aa: CASSLFPGGAKGHEQFF; cdr3_nt: TGTGCCAGCAGCCTTTTTCCTGGCGGGGCGAAGGGCCATGAGCAGTTCTTC
clone_size: NA; j_call: TRBJ2-5; v_call: TRBV5-1; d_call: TRBD1; cdr3_aa: CASSPWTGSTQETQYF; cdr3_nt: TGCGCCAGCAGCCCATGGACAGGTTCAACCCAAGAGACCCAGTACTTC
clone_size: NA; j_call: TRBJ2-5; v_call: TRBV3-1/TRBV3-2; d_call: TRBD2; cdr3_aa: CASSPGLAGKKETQYF; cdr3_nt: TGTGCCAGCAGCCCCGGACTAGCGGGGAAAAAAGAGACCCAGTACTTC
clone_size: few; j_call: TRBJ1-1; v_call: TRBV28; d_call: NA; cdr3_aa: CASSLYAGGAEAFF; cdr3_nt: TGTGCCAGCAGTTTATATGCTGGAGGCGCTGAAGCTTTCTTT
clone_size: NA; j_call: TRBJ1-1; v_call: TRBV6-5; d_call: NA; cdr3_aa: CASSYRGPGTEAFF; cdr3_nt: TGTGCCAGCAGTTATAGGGGTCCGGGTACTGAAGCTTTCTTT
clone_size: NA; j_call: TRBJ2-3; v_call: TRBV7-9; d_call: NA; cdr3_aa: CASRNAEVTDTQYF; cdr3_nt: TGTGCCAGCAGAAATGCGGAGGTCACAGATACGCAGTATTTT
clone_size: NA; j_call: TRBJ2-7; v_call: TRBV18; d_call: NA; cdr3_aa: CASSRQGYEQYF; cdr3_nt: TGTGCCAGCTCACGCCAGGGATACGAGCAGTACTTC
clone_size: NA; j_call: TRBJ1-1; v_call: TRBV29-1; d_call: NA; cdr3_aa: CSVGQAEAFF; cdr3_nt: TGCAGCGTTGGACAGGCGGAAGCTTTCTTT
clone_size: NA; j_call: TRBJ2-3; v_call: TRBV3-1/TRBV3-2; d_call: TRBD1; cdr3_aa: CASSQGTGGTDTQYF; cdr3_nt: TGTGCCAGCAGCCAAGGGACAGGGGGCACAGATACGCAGTATTTT
clone_size: NA; j_call: TRBJ2-5; v_call: TRBV14; d_call: TRBD2; cdr3_aa: CASSQGKLAGGRETQYF; cdr3_nt: TGTGCCAGCAGCCAAGGAAAACTAGCGGGGGGCAGGGAGACCCAGTACTTC
clone_size: NA; j_call: TRBJ2-1; v_call: TRBV3-1/TRBV3-2; d_call: TRBD2; cdr3_aa: CASSQPDSGGLYNEQFF; cdr3_nt: TGTGCCAGCAGCCAACCGGATAGCGGGGGGCTTTACAATGAGCAGTTCTTC
clone_size: NA; j_call: TRBJ2-5; v_call: TRBV19; d_call: TRBD2; cdr3_aa: CASSYSSGGTQETQYF; cdr3_nt: TGTGCCAGTAGTTATTCTAGCGGGGGGACGCAAGAGACCCAGTACTTC
clone_size: NA; j_call: TRBJ1-5; v_call: TRBV29-1; d_call: NA; cdr3_aa: CSVADLDQPQHF; cdr3_nt: TGCAGCGTCGCAGACTTAGATCAGCCCCAGCATTTT
clone_size: NA; j_call: TRBJ1-5; v_call: TRBV5-6; d_call: NA; cdr3_aa: CASSLTGNQPQHF; cdr3_nt: TGTGCCAGCAGCTTGACAGGGAATCAGCCCCAGCATTTT
clone_size: NA; j_call: TRBJ1-6; v_call: TRBV11-2; d_call: NA; cdr3_aa: CASSAGVLGSPLHF; cdr3_nt: TGTGCCAGCAGCGCAGGGGTCTTGGGGTCACCCCTCCACTTT
clone_size: NA; j_call: TRBJ2-7; v_call: TRBV7-9; d_call: NA; cdr3_aa: CASSSRAYEQYF; cdr3_nt: TGTGCCAGCAGCTCCCGTGCCTACGAGCAGTACTTC
clone_size: NA; j_call: TRBJ2-3; v_call: TRBV27; d_call: TRBD2; cdr3_aa: CASNQRGNTDTQYF; cdr3_nt: TGTGCCAGCAATCAGCGGGGGAACACAGATACGCAGTATTTT